The clone carrying this TCR beta chain has only a few counts. Its antigen is not identified. This entry is derived from a study of CD8+ T cells in alopecia areata. Study-wide points: On tofacitinib, scalp clonality and expanded CD8+ clones among top 100 fell significantly.

TCR sequencing used cDNA made by reverse transcription of extracted RNA. Generated by immunoSEQ multiplex PCR, the TCRdb table keeps only in-frame clones and is missing some. Of around 270,000 clones in the sample, roughly 60% were seen once. Treatment here: oral pan-JAK inhibitor, 5-10 mg twice daily. Both peripheral blood and punch biopsies of lesional scalp skin were obtained from patients who had alopecia areata. The length of the CDR3 is 16 residues. Germline lookup yields CDR1 SQVTM and CDR2 ANQGSEA. Trimming stripped 3 bases from V and 4 bases from J, with 16 bases between. This sample comprised CD4+ T cells sorted from blood, obtained at week 24, from a patient treated with tofacitinib. The sequence was collected from a human donor with alopecia areata. The chain joins TRBV29-1 to TRBJ2-6; D may be TRBD2 (6 bases). The CDR3, as DNA: TGCAGCGTTGACACTCGCGGCGGGACCGGGGCCAACGTCCTGACTTTC. Its translation: CSVDTRGGTGANVLTF. The full variable domain, in which reference TRBV29-1 and TRBJ2-6 provide the parts outside the CDR3, is SAVISQKPSRDICQRGTSLTIQCQVDSQVTMMFWYRQQPGQSLTLIATANQGSEATYESGFVIDKFPISRPNLTFSTLTVSNMSPEDSSIYLCSVDTRGGTGANVLTFGAGSRLTVL.